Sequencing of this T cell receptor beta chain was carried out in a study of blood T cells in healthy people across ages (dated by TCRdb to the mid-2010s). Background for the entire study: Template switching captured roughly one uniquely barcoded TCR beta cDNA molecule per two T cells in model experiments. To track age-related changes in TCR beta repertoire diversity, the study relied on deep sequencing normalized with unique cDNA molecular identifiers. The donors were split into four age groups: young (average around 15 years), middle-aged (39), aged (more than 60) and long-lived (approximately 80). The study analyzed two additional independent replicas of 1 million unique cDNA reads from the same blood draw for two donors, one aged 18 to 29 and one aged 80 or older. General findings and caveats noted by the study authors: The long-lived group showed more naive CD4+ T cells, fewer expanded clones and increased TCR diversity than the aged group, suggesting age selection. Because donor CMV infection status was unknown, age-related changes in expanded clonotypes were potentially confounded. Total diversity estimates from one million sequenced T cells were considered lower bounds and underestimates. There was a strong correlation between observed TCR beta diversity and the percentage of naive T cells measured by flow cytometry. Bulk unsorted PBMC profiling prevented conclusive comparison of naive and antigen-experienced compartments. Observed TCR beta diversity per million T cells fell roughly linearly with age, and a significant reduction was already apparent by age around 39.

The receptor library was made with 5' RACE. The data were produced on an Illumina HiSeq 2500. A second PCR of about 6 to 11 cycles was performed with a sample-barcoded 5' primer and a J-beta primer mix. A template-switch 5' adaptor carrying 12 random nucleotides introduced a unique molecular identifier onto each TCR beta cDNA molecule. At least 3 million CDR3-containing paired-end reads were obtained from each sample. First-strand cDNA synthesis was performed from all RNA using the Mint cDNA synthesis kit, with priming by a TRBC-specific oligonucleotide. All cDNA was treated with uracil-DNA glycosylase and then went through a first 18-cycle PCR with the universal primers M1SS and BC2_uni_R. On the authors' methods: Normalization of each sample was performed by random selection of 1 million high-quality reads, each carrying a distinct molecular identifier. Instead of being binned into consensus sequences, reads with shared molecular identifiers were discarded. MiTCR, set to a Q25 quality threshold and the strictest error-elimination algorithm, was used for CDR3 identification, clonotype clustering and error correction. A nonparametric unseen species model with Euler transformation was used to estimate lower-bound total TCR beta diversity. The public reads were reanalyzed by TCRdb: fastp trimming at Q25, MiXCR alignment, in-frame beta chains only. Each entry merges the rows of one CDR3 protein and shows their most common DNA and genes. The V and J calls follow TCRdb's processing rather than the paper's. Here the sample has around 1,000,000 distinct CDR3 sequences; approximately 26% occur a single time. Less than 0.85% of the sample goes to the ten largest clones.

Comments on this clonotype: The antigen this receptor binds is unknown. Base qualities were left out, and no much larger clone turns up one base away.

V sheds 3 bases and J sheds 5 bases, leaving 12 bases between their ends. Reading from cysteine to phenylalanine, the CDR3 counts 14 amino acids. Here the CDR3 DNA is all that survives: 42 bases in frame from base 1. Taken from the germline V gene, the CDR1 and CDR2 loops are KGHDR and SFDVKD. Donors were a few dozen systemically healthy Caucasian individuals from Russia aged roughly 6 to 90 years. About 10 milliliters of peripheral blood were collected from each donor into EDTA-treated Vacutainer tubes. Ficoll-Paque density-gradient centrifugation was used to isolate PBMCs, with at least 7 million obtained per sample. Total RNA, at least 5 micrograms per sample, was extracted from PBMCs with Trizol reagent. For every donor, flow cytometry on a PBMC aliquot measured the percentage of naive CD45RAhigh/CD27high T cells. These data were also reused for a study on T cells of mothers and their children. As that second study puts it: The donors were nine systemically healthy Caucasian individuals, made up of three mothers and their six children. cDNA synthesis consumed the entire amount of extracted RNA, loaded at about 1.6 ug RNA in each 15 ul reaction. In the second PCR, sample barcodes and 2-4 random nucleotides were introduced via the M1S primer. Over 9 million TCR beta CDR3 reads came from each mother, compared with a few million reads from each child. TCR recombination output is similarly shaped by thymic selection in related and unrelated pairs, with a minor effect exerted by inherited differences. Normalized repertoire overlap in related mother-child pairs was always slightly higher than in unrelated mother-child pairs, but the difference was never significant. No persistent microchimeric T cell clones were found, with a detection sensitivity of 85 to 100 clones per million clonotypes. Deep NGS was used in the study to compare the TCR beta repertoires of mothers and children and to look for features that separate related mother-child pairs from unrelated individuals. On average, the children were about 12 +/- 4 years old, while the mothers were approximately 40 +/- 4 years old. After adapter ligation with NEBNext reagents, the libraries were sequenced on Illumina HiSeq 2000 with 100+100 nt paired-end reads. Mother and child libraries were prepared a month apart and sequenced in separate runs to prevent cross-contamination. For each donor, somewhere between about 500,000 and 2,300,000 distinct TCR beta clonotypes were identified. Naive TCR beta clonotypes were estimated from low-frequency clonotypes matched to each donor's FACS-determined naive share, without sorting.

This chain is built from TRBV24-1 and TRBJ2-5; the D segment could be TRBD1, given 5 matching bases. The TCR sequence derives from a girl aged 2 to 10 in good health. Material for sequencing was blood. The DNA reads TGTGCCACCAGTGATCCCAGGGATTGGGAGACCCAGTACTTC. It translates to CATSDPRDWETQYF.